The rows below give T cell receptor beta chains drawn from one sample of a study of cytomegalovirus exposure and HLA in healthy donors. Sequenced by immunoSEQ multiplex PCR; TCRdb stores in-frame clones only, minus some. The sample yields about 76,000 clones, around 70% seen once. The sample consisted of PBMCs. These receptors all stem from a woman aged 40 to 50 in good health and CMV-seropositive. Both conserved end residues are trimmed from each CDR3. D genes are given only for firm matches.

d_call,j_call,v_call,cdr3_aa
NA,TRBJ1-2,TRBV6-6,ASSYPEDYGYT
TRBD1,TRBJ1-4,TRBV5-1,ASSIDRGVNGKLF
NA,TRBJ1-6,TRBV15,ATSSTVGRLDSISPLH
NA,TRBJ1-2,TRBV30,AWSMTGYGYT
TRBD2,TRBJ2-5,TRBV5-6,ASSTKLAGWETQY
TRBD2,TRBJ2-1,TRBV5-4,ASSLGTSGYYEQF
TRBD1,TRBJ1-3,TRBV19,ATDTGVTGNTIY
TRBD1,TRBJ2-3,TRBV5-6,ASSGARTGDFGGDTQY
NA,TRBJ1-1,TRBV28,ASSLGQGTEAF
NA,TRBJ1-1,TRBV5-1,ASSGTGWGANTEAF
TRBD1,TRBJ1-1,TRBV28,ASSTPGTGNTEAF
NA,TRBJ2-2,TRBV28,ASIKRQMMNTGELF
NA,TRBJ1-1,TRBV5-1,ASKSIAGGTEAF
TRBD1,TRBJ2-6,TRBV5-1,ASSSGTADSGANVLT
TRBD2,TRBJ2-7,TRBV29-1,SVARGGRGLGHEQY
NA,TRBJ1-4,TRBV28,ASSIGSMGAGEKLF
TRBD1,TRBJ2-3,TRBV25-1,ASSEWAGQGGDTQY
TRBD2,TRBJ2-1,TRBV27,ASSLSSSGYNEQF
NA,TRBJ2-5,TRBV7-6,ASTYQETQY
TRBD2,TRBJ2-1,TRBV2,ASSRDYVNEQF
NA,TRBJ1-6,TRBV27,ASSLAGSPLH
NA,TRBJ1-2,TRBV29-1,SGGDENYGYT
NA,TRBJ1-2,TRBV4-1,ASSQEGAGNYGYT
NA,TRBJ1-1,TRBV29-1,SAMRANTEAF
NA,TRBJ2-7,TRBV14,ASSAGITSSYEQY
TRBD1,TRBJ1-2,TRBV5-1,ASSPVGDRVGGYT
NA,TRBJ1-2,TRBV21-1,ASSKSPPGARNGYT
NA,TRBJ2-6,TRBV11-2,ASSSRHGGANVLT
TRBD1,TRBJ1-1,TRBV9,ASSVRTGGGEAF
TRBD2,TRBJ2-1,TRBV5-4,ASRPSSGRGYNEQF
TRBD2,TRBJ2-7,TRBV6-5,ASTLAGGGDEQY
NA,TRBJ2-2,TRBV7-2,ASTLPRTSTGELF
TRBD1,TRBJ2-2,TRBV7-2,ASSGTGVGELF
TRBD1,TRBJ1-4,TRBV7-9,ASSLGGGNEKLF
TRBD1,TRBJ2-6,TRBV19,ASTPGQGASGANVLT
NA,TRBJ1-2,TRBV6-5,ASSYSSAGGYT
NA,TRBJ2-7,TRBV7-9,ASSPRFRDSVSYEQY
NA,TRBJ2-7,TRBV30,AWSVGTPSEQY
NA,TRBJ1-5,TRBV18,ASSRGDNQPQH
TRBD2,TRBJ2-7,TRBV5-1,ASSEGTSGTSYEQY
TRBD2,TRBJ2-5,TRBV4-2,ASSQVGLAGGETQY
NA,TRBJ2-3,TRBV9,ASSVMGESTDTQY
NA,TRBJ2-3,TRBV20-1,SVEKTDTQY
NA,TRBJ1-2,TRBV6-5,ASSYSEGTGYP
TRBD2,TRBJ2-3,TRBV7-2,ASSLWASGDTQY
NA,TRBJ1-2,TRBV20-1,SAPYNYGYT
NA,TRBJ2-7,TRBV6-1,ASRGTPGREQY
NA,TRBJ2-3,TRBV27,ASSFSGRRQY
NA,TRBJ2-1,TRBV5-4,ASSLAQGNEQF
TRBD1,TRBJ1-4,TRBV30,AGSGTENEKLF
TRBD2,TRBJ2-7,TRBV28,ASSFGGRAVYEQY
TRBD2,TRBJ2-7,TRBV6-5,ASSYQTSGYEQY
NA,TRBJ2-7,TRBV5-1,ASSLGLGADEQY
TRBD1,TRBJ2-1,TRBV10-1,ASRDDRGQQF